These 32 T cell receptor beta chains were all obtained from the same sample, sequenced in a study of cytomegalovirus exposure and HLA in healthy donors. The primer mix had 60 Vbeta and 13 Jbeta primers. Repertoires were generated with immunoSEQ multiplex PCR, while TCRdb's copy carries only in-frame clones and drops some. The sample includes about 200,000 clones, roughly 80% of them seen just once. Material: PBMCs. The source of these receptors is a man aged 25 to 45 in good health and CMV-seronegative.

The chain couples TRBV5-1 to TRBJ2-2, with D hard to call. This CDR3 comprises 16 residues. Germline V gives CDR1 SGHRS, CDR2 YFSETQ. The ends were cut back, 0 bases at V and 0 bases at J, with 9 bases in the middle. The CDR3 is CASSLVGAANTGELFF. In nucleotides, the CDR3 is TGCGCCAGCAGCTTGGTGGGCGCCGCGAACACCGGGGAGCTGTTTTTT.

The chain carries TRBV5-6 and TRBJ1-2; D is possibly TRBD1 (6 bases). V lost 1 base to trimming and J lost 2 bases, with 12 bases between them. The germline V gene encodes CDR1 SGHDT and CDR2 YYEEEE. This CDR3 comprises 15 residues. The CDR3 protein is CASSLRNRVNYGYTF. The CDR3 DNA sequence: TGTGCCAGCAGCTTGCGTAACAGGGTAAACTATGGCTACACCTTC.

The chain carries TRBV4-1 and TRBJ2-7, with a tentative D call TRBD2 (5 bases). CDR3 length equals 15 residues. Germline CDR1 is MGHRA and CDR2 is YSYEKL. The V and J ends lost 0 bases and 4 bases respectively, with 13 bases between them. This CDR3 reads CASSQDRAREYEQYF. In DNA, the CDR3 is TGCGCCAGCAGCCAAGATAGGGCTAGGGAGTACGAGCAGTACTTC.

This chain uses TRBV9 with TRBJ2-3; tentative D call: TRBD2 (5 bases). Germline-derived CDR1 and CDR2 are SGDLS and YYNGEE. The CDR3 is 13 amino acids. Trimming took 0 bases from V and 4 from J, leaving 6 bases between them. This chain's CDR3 is CASSVGGSDTQYF. The CDR3 bases are TGTGCCAGCAGCGTAGGAGGGTCAGATACGCAGTATTTT.

This sequence joins TRBV15 and TRBJ2-1; the match to TRBD2 covers 7 bases. The CDR3 is made up of 16 amino acids. Germline V lookup: CDR1 LNHNV, CDR2 YYDKDF (reference sequence). V lost 5 bases, J lost 2 bases, and 9 bases stayed unmatched. The CDR3 loop reads CATSSWEAGAYNEQFF. The DNA of the CDR3 is TGTGCCACCAGCTCCTGGGAGGCGGGGGCCTACAATGAGCAGTTCTTC.

The V call is TRBV5-1, the J call TRBJ2-7; D is uncertain. The CDR3 has 15 residues. Trimming took off 0 bases at V and 5 bases at J, with 15 bases between the two ends. Germline lookup yields CDR1 SGHRS and CDR2 YFSETQ. CDR3 residues: CASSLVVLGLDEQYF. CDR3 coding DNA: TGCGCCAGCAGCTTGGTGGTCCTCGGGTTGGACGAGCAGTACTTC. The full variable domain, with the rest looked up from reference TRBV5-1 and TRBJ2-7, is KAGVTQTPRYLIKTRGQQVTLSCSPISGHRSVSWYQQTPGQGLQFLFEYFSETQRNKGNFPGRFSGRQFSNSRSEMNVSTLELGDSALYLCASSLVVLGLDEQYFGPGTRLTVT.

The chain has TRBV5-6 and TRBJ1-4; D remains unclear. Germline-derived CDR1 and CDR2 are SGHDT and YYEEEE. V lost 1 base and J lost 5, with 9 bases in between. The CDR3 spans 14 residues. The chain's CDR3 is CASSLFLLNEKLFF. CDR3 in DNA: TGTGCCAGCAGCTTGTTTCTCCTAAATGAAAAACTGTTTTTT.

Remarks on this clone: This specimen includes other DNA sequences encoding the same CDR3. The V gene is TRBV6-5, the J gene TRBJ1-4, with 9 bases identical to TRBD1. CDR1 and CDR2 from the germline V gene are MNHEY and SVGAGI. V lost 4 bases and J lost 0; bases outside the gene matches: 3. This CDR3 has 16 amino acids. This CDR3 is CASSFRDRATNEKLFF. DNA for the CDR3: TGTGCCAGCAGTTTTCGGGACAGGGCAACTAATGAAAAACTGTTTTTT.

This chain connects TRBV4-1 to TRBJ1-1; 7 bases are a match to TRBD1. CDR3 length equals 16 residues. CDR1 and CDR2 from the germline V gene are MGHRA and YSYEKL. V dropped 4 bases and J dropped 2; count of bases not matched to a gene: 10. The CDR3 loop is CASSRGQEHYNTEAFF. The CDR3 region has the DNA TGCGCCAGCAGCCGCGGACAGGAACATTATAACACTGAAGCTTTCTTT.

V gene TRBV4-2 combines with J gene TRBJ1-4, with D possibly matching TRBD1 (6 bases). V was cut by 3 bases and J by 4 bases, with 12 bases left in between. Germline V gene sequence: CDR1 LGHNA, CDR2 YNFKEQ. This CDR3 contains 15 residues. CDR3 DNA sequence: TGTGCCAGCAGCCATCCAGAGGGGGTTAATGAAAAACTGTTTTTT. As protein: CASSHPEGVNEKLFF.

The chain is built from TRBV27 and TRBJ1-5; TRBD1 matches 9 bases. Germline V lookup: CDR1 MNHEY, CDR2 SMNVEV (reference sequence). With V trimmed by 2 bases and J by 6 bases, 5 bases remained unmatched. This CDR3 contains 15 residues. CDR3: CASSLLQGASQPQHF. CDR3 DNA: TGTGCCAGCAGTTTACTACAGGGGGCATCTCAGCCCCAGCATTTT.

The rearrangement uses TRBV7-8 and TRBJ2-5; 8 bases align to TRBD1. The J call may not be correct, given that the DNA end is closer to TRBJ2-7. Germline CDR1 and CDR2: SGHVS and FQNEAQ. The length of the CDR3 is 17 residues. CDR3 loop: CASSLGAGGAWVYEQYF. CDR3 DNA sequence: TGTGCCAGCAGCTTAGGGGCAGGGGGCGCATGGGTATACGAGCAGTACTTC.

V is TRBV6-5 and J is TRBJ1-6; possibly TRBD1 for D (5 bases). The CDR3 covers 13 residues. From germline, CDR1 is MNHEY and CDR2 SVGAGI. Trimming removed 3 bases at V and 10 bases at J, with 10 bases between. The DNA of the CDR3 is TGTGCCAGCAGTTATGGGGCTCTCTCACCCCTCCACTTT. This codes for CASSYGALSPLHF.

V gene TRBV6-1 combines with J gene TRBJ2-1; no definite D call. The CDR3 is 11 amino acids. With 4 bases removed from V and 8 bases from J, the gap between germline ends came to 6 bases. Germline loops: CDR1 MNHNS, CDR2 SASEGT. CDR3 loop: CASSVFYEQFF. In DNA form, the CDR3 reads TGTGCCAGCAGTGTGTTCTATGAGCAGTTCTTC.

This clone was seen just once. The rearrangement links TRBV5-1 to TRBJ2-5; the match to TRBD1 covers 8 bases. Germline CDR1 and CDR2: SGHRS and YFSETQ. V trimming: 0 bases; J trimming: 2 bases; junction bases outside the gene matches: 3. The CDR3 consists of 15 residues. DNA of the CDR3: TGCGCCAGCAGCTTGGACGGGACAGGACAAGAGACCCAGTACTTC. The encoded protein is CASSLDGTGQETQYF.

This clone was recorded once. The chain employs TRBV7-8 and TRBJ2-7, with unresolved D. V lost 8 bases and J lost 3, with 11 bases in between. Germline V gene sequence: CDR1 SGHVS, CDR2 FQNEAQ. The CDR3 is made up of 12 amino acids. This chain's CDR3 is CASRSKDYEQYF. The CDR3 nucleotides are TGTGCCAGCCGTTCTAAAGACTACGAGCAGTACTTC.

The V call is TRBV5-1, the J call TRBJ1-1; maybe TRBD1 (5 bases). The CDR3 consists of 16 residues. The V end lost 3 bases, the J end lost 2 bases, and 17 bases lay between the germline ends. Germline V gene sequence: CDR1 SGHRS, CDR2 YFSETQ. The CDR3 spells CASSSTVTARNTEAFF. The CDR3 DNA follows: TGCGCCAGCAGCTCCACGGTGACAGCCAGAAACACTGAAGCTTTCTTT. Combining the CDR3 with reference TRBV5-1 and TRBJ1-1 gives the whole variable domain KAGVTQTPRYLIKTRGQQVTLSCSPISGHRSVSWYQQTPGQGLQFLFEYFSETQRNKGNFPGRFSGRQFSNSRSEMNVSTLELGDSALYLCASSSTVTARNTEAFFGQGTRLTVV.

The chain is built from TRBV5-1 and TRBJ2-3, with D maybe TRBD2 (6 bases). Trimming took 3 bases from V and 2 from J, leaving 19 bases between them. CDR1 is SGHRS and CDR2 is YFSETQ in the germline V gene. The CDR3 has 17 amino acids. The CDR3 loop is CASSSGTYIRDTDTQYF. The CDR3 DNA is TGCGCCAGCAGCTCCGGGACTTATATTCGCGACACAGATACGCAGTATTTT.

The chain has TRBV6-6 and TRBJ2-2; TRBD1 might be the D (6 bases). The CDR3 covers 15 residues. CDR1 MNHNY and CDR2 SVGAGI come from the germline V gene (reference sequence). V was shortened by 2 bases and J by 5 bases, with 12 bases between the two germline ends. DNA for the CDR3: TGTGCCAGCAGTTACAGGACAGCTCTTACCGGGGAGCTGTTTTTT. Translating it yields CASSYRTALTGELFF.

There are a few counts of this clone. The chain combines TRBV5-8 with TRBJ2-7, with 9 bases fitting TRBD1. This CDR3 comprises 16 residues. Germline-derived CDR1 and CDR2 are SGHTS and YDEGEE. J lost 6 bases, V lost 3 bases, and 13 bases had no gene match. For the CDR3, the DNA is TGTGCCAGCAGCTGGGATAACAGGGGGCGAGGGGGCGAGCAGTACTTC. Encoded protein: CASSWDNRGRGGEQYF.

This clone was recorded once. The chain employs TRBV5-1 and TRBJ2-7, with D possibly matching TRBD2 (7 bases). The germline V gene encodes CDR1 SGHRS and CDR2 YFSETQ. V was cut by 4 bases and J by 5 bases, with 16 bases left in between. The CDR3 totals 14 residues. Here the CDR3 reads CASSLGGARNEQYF. The CDR3 DNA reads as TGCGCCAGCAGCCTAGGGGGGGCCCGAAACGAGCAGTACTTC.

The rearrangement joins TRBV27 to TRBJ2-2; D remains ambiguous. The CDR3 spans 14 residues. The ends were cut back, 3 bases at V and 4 bases at J, with 9 bases in the middle. Germline V gene data show CDR1 as MNHEY and CDR2 as SMNVEV (reference sequence). CDR3 loop: CASSFLPGTGELFF. CDR3 DNA sequence: TGTGCCAGCAGTTTCCTGCCGGGCACCGGGGAGCTGTTTTTT.

The genes are TRBV6-5 and TRBJ1-6; no reliable D call. CDR3 length equals 13 residues. In germline, CDR1 is MNHEY, CDR2 SVGAGI. V lost 7 bases and J 4 bases, leaving 8 bases between the germline ends. CDR3 DNA: TGTGCCAGCACCACTACTTATAATTCACCCCTCCACTTT. This encodes CASTTTYNSPLHF.

The gene calls are TRBV7-9 and TRBJ1-4, with a tentative D call TRBD1 (6 bases). The CDR3 runs to 14 residues. CDR1 SEHNR and CDR2 FQNEAQ come from the germline V gene (reference sequence). V gave up 5 bases and J gave up 6 bases, with 13 bases separating them. CDR3 in amino acids: CASSQRQEDEKLFF. The CDR3 DNA follows: TGTGCCAGCAGCCAACGACAGGAAGATGAAAAACTGTTTTTT.

The chain has TRBV18 and TRBJ2-7, with 9 bases lining up with TRBD2. V was clipped by 4 bases and J by 3 bases; unmatched bases: 4. The germline V gene encodes CDR1 KGHSH and CDR2 LQKENI. This CDR3 is built from 14 residues. DNA for the CDR3: TGTGCCAGCTCACTGGTAGCGGGGGACTACGAGCAGTACTTC. Residues: CASSLVAGDYEQYF.

The rearrangement links TRBV19 to TRBJ2-6; a possible D gene is TRBD1 (5 bases). The CDR3 is 15 residues long. The ends were cut back, 1 base at V and 2 bases at J, with 6 bases in the middle. The V gene's germline CDR1 is LNHDA and CDR2 SQIVND (reference sequence). The CDR3 protein is CASSIGGTGANVLTF. The CDR3 DNA reads TGTGCCAGTAGTATAGGGGGCACTGGGGCCAACGTCCTGACTTTC.

The chain has TRBV9 and TRBJ1-2; possible D gene TRBD1, 6 bases. The CDR3 is 14 amino acids. Germline V gene data show CDR1 as SGDLS and CDR2 as YYNGEE. V was shortened by 4 bases and J by 2 bases, with 12 bases between the two germline ends. CDR3 DNA: TGTGCCAGCAGCCCTATCACAGGGAACTATGGCTACACCTTC. It codes for CASSPITGNYGYTF.

The CDR3 protein is CASSLNRVSSYNEQFF. Here the CDR3 DNA reads TGTGCCAGCAGCCTCAACAGGGTTAGCTCCTACAATGAGCAGTTCTTC. The V and J genes are TRBV7-2 and TRBJ2-1; D is possibly TRBD1 (6 bases). Germline V gives CDR1 SGHTA, CDR2 FQGNSA. The CDR3 runs to 16 residues. V was shortened by 5 bases and J by 0 bases, with 14 bases between the two germline ends.

The chain couples TRBV11-3 to TRBJ2-1; tentative D call: TRBD1 (6 bases). Deletions cut 5 bases from V and 3 bases from J, with 11 bases between. The CDR3 totals 14 residues. CDR1 and CDR2 from the germline V gene are SGHNT and YENEEA. As DNA, the CDR3 is TGTGCCAGCAGCCTAACAGGGTTCTACAATGAGCAGTTCTTC. Translated, it gives CASSLTGFYNEQFF. Variable domain in full (rest from reference TRBV11-3 and TRBJ2-1): EAGVVQSPRYKIIEKKQPVAFWCNPISGHNTLYWYLQNLGQGPELLIRYENEEAVDDSQLPKDRFSAERLKGVDSTLKIQPAELGDSAVYLCASSLTGFYNEQFFGPGTRLTVL.

The V call is TRBV14, the J call TRBJ2-2; 7 bases are shared with TRBD2. The CDR3 is made up of 18 amino acids. CDR1 and CDR2 from the germline V gene are SGHDN and FVKESK. V lost 5 bases, J lost 4 bases, and 16 bases stayed unmatched. CDR3 residues: CASSVKEWEAGFTGELFF. In DNA, the CDR3 is TGTGCCAGCAGCGTCAAGGAGTGGGAAGCGGGGTTCACCGGGGAGCTGTTTTTT.

This chain joins TRBV11-2 and TRBJ1-2, with unresolved D. Deletions cut 5 bases from V and 1 base from J, with 11 bases between. Per germline, CDR1 SGHAT and CDR2 FQNNGV. This CDR3 is 14 amino acids long. This chain's CDR3 is CASSPFRGNYGYTF. CDR3 in DNA: TGTGCCAGCAGCCCGTTTCGGGGTAACTATGGCTACACCTTC.

The chain is built from TRBV5-6 and TRBJ2-1; 13 bases align to TRBD2. CDR1 is SGHDT and CDR2 is YYEEEE in the germline V gene. The CDR3 runs 18 residues. V shed 4 bases, J shed 2 bases, and the junction held 9 bases outside the gene matches. The CDR3 DNA reads as TGTGCCAGCAGCCCGACTAGCGGGGGGTCGGGCCCCTACAATGAGCAGTTCTTC. It encodes CASSPTSGGSGPYNEQFF.